The TCR beta chain described here comes from a study of shared clonotypes between healthy human individuals. CDR1 is GTSNPN and CDR2 is SVGIG in the germline V gene (reference sequence). V gave up 4 bases and J gave up 2 bases, with 15 bases separating them. The CDR3 has 14 amino acids. Sequencing was performed with immunoSEQ multiplex PCR; in TCRdb, only in-frame clones are kept and a portion is missing. Of 950,000 to 1,300,000 clones in the sample, under 80% were seen once. This clone was found many times. Sequenced: memory CD4+ T cells sorted from blood. Subset noted: CD45RA-negative fraction. This clonotype was obtained from a man aged 18-30 years in good health. The rearrangement uses TRBV30 and TRBJ2-7; the D gene is possibly TRBD2 (6 bases). The CDR3 sequence is CAWTSGVAAYEQYF. CDR3 sequence (DNA): TGTGCCTGGACATCGGGAGTAGCGGCCTACGAGCAGTACTTC. Based on the CDR3 plus reference TRBV30 and TRBJ2-7, the full variable domain is SQTIHQWPATLVQPVGSPLSLECTVEGTSNPNLYWYRQAAGRGLQLLFYSVGIGQISSEVPQNLSASRPQDRQFILSSKKLLLSDSGFYLCAWTSGVAAYEQYFGPGTRLTVT.